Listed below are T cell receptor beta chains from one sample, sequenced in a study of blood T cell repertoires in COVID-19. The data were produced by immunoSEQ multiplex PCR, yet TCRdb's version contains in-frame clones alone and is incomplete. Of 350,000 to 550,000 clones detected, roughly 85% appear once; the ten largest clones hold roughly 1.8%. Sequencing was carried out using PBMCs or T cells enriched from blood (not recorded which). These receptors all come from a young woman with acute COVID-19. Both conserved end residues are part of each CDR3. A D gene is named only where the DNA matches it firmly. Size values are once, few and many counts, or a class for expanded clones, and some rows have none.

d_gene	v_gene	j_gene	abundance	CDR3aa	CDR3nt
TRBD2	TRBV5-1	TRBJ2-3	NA	CASTRGGADTQYF	TGCGCCAGCACCCGCGGGGGGGCAGATACGCAGTATTTT
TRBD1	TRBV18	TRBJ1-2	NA	CASSPLTGRYGYTF	TGTGCCAGCTCACCACTGACAGGGCGGTATGGCTACACCTTC
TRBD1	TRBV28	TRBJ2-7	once	CASNPPGQGVEQYF	TGTGCCAGCAATCCCCCGGGACAGGGAGTCGAGCAGTACTTC
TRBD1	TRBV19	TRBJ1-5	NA	CASSRTGFEGNQPQHF	TGTGCCAGTAGCAGGACAGGGTTCGAGGGCAATCAGCCCCAGCATTTT
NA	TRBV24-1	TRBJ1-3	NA	CATSLRGSLRSGNTIYF	TGTGCCACCAGTCTGCGGGGGTCGCTCCGCTCTGGAAACACCATATATTTT
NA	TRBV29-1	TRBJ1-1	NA	CSVGGGLNTEAFF	TGCAGCGTTGGTGGGGGCCTGAACACTGAAGCTTTCTTT
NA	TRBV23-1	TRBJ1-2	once	CASSQKGGREPNYGYTF	TGCGCCAGCAGTCAGAAGGGGGGGCGTGAGCCGAACTATGGCTACACCTTC
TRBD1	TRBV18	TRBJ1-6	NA	CASSPSTGGNSPLHF	TGTGCCAGCTCACCAAGTACAGGGGGTAATTCACCCCTCCACTTT
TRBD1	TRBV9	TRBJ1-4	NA	CASSVEPGQGAQKLFF	TGTGCCAGCAGCGTCGAACCGGGACAGGGGGCTCAAAAACTGTTTTTT
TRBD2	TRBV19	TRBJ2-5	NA	CASSFSGTSDLGETQYF	TGTGCCAGTAGTTTCTCCGGGACTAGCGATCTTGGGGAGACCCAGTACTTC